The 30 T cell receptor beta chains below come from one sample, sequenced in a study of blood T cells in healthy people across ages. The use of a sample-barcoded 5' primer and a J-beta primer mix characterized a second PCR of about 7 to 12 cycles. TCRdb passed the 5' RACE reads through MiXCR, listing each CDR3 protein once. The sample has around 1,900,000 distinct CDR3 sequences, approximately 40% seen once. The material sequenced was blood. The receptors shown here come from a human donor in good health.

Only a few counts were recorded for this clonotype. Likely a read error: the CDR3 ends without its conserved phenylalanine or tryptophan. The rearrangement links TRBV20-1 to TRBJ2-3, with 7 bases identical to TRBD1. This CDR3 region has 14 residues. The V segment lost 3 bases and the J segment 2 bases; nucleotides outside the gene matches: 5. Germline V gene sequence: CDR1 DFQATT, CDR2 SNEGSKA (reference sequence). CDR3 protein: CSASPGQVTDTQYV. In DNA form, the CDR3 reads TGCAGTGCTAGTCCCGGACAGGTCACAGATACGCAGTATGTT.

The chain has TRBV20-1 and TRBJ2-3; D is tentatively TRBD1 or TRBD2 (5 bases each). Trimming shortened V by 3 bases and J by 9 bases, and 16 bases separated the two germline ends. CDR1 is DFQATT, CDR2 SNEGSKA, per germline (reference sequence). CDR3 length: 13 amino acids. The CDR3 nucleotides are TGCAGTGCTAGGGGACCCCAGATCGGCACGCAGTATTTT. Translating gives CSARGPQIGTQYF.

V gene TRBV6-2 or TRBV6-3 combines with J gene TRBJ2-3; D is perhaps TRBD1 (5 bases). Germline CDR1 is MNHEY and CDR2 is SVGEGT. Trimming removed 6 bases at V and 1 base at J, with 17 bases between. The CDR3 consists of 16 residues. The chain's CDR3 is CASSDREPGGTDTQYF. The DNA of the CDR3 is TGTGCCAGCAGCGACAGAGAACCAGGAGGCACAGATACGCAGTATTTT.

CDR3 DNA sequence: TGTGCCAGCACCAAACGTCGGGACAGGGACAATGAGCAGTTCTTC. Amino acids: CASTKRRDRDNEQFF. The chain joins TRBV12-3 or TRBV12-4 to TRBJ2-1, with 9 bases identical to TRBD1. V shed 7 bases and J 5 bases; nucleotides not matched to a gene: 9. The CDR3 runs to 15 residues.

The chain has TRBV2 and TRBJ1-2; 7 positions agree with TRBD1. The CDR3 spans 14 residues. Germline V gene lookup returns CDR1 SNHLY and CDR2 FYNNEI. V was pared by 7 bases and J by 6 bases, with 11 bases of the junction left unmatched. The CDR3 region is CASIQSQGGDGYTF. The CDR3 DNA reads TGTGCCAGCATCCAATCTCAGGGGGGAGATGGCTACACCTTC.

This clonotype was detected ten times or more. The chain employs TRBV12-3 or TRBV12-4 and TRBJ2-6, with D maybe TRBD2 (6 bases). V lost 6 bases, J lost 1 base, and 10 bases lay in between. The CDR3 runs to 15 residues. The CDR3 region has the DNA TGTGCCAGCAGCTTACGGGGGTCTGGGGCCAACGTCCTGACTTTC. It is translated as CASSLRGSGANVLTF.

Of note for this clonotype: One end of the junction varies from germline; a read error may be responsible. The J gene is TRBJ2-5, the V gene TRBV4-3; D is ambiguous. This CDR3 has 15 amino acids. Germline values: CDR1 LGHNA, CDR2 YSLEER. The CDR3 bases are TGCGCCAGCAGCCAAGTTGGCAGGTACCAAGAAACCCAGTACTTC. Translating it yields CASSQVGRYQETQYF.

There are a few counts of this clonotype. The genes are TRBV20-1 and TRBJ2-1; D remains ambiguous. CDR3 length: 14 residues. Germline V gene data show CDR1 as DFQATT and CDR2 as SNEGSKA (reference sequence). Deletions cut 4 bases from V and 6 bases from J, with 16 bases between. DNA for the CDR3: TGCAGTGCTACTGGGCCACAGCTCAGCAATGAGCAGTTCTTC. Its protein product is CSATGPQLSNEQFF.

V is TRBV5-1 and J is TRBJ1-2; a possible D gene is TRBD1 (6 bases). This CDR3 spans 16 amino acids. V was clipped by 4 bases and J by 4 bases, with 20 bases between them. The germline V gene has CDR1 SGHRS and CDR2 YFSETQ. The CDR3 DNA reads TGCGCCAGCAGCGTCCTGGGAGTCAGGGGTGGCTATGGCTACACCTTC. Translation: CASSVLGVRGGYGYTF. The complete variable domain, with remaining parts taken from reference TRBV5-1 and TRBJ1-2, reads KAGVTQTPRYLIKTRGQQVTLSCSPISGHRSVSWYQQTPGQGLQFLFEYFSETQRNKGNFPGRFSGRQFSNSRSEMNVSTLELGDSALYLCASSVLGVRGGYGYTFGSGTRLTVV.

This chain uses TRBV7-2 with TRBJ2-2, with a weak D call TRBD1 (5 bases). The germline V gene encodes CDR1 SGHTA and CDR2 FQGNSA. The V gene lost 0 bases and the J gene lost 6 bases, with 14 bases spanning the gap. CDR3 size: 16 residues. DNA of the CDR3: TGTGCCAGCAGCTTAGCTCAGGGATGGGGTGCCGGGGAGCTGTTTTTT. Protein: CASSLAQGWGAGELFF.

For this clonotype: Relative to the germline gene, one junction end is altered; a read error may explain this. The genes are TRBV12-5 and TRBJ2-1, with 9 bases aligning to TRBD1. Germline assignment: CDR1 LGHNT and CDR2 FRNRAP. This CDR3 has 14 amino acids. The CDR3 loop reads CASGSGQGYNEQLF. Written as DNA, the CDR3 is TGTGCTAGTGGTTCGGGACAGGGTTACAATGAGCAGTTGTTC.

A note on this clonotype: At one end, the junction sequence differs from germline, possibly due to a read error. The CDR3 region is CTSSYHGAGGPVINEQFF. For the CDR3, the DNA is TGTACCAGCAGTTACCATGGTGCGGGGGGGCCAGTTATCAATGAGCAGTTCTTC. The chain has TRBV6-2 or TRBV6-3 and TRBJ2-1; 9 nucleotides line up with TRBD2. This CDR3 region has 18 residues. Germline V gives CDR1 MNHEY, CDR2 SVGEGT.

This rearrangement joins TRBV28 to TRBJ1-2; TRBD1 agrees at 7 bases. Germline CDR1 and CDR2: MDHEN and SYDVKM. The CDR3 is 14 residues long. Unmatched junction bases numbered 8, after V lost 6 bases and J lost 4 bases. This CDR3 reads CASRYQGGRYGYTF. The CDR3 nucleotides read TGTGCCAGCAGGTATCAGGGGGGCCGCTATGGCTACACCTTC.

CDR3 residues: CASSLESLDQPQHF. CDR3 sequence (DNA): TGCGCCAGCAGCTTGGAGTCTTTGGATCAGCCCCAGCATTTT. This chain links TRBV5-1 with TRBJ1-5; D remains unclear. The CDR3 spans 14 residues. The V end was cut by 0 bases, the J end by 5 bases, with 9 bases between. The V gene's germline CDR1 is SGHRS and CDR2 YFSETQ.

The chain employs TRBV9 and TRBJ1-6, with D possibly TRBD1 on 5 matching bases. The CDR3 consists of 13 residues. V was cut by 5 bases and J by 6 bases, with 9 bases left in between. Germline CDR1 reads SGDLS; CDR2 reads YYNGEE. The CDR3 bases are TGTGCCAGCAGTATAGGGGTTAATTCACCCCTCCACTTT. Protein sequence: CASSIGVNSPLHF.

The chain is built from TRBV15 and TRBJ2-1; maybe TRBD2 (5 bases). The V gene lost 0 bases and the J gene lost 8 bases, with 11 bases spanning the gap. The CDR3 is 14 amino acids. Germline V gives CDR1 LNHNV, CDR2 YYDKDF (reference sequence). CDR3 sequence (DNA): TGTGCCACCAGCAGAGACGTTGTTAGCGATGAGCAGTTCTTC. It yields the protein CATSRDVVSDEQFF.

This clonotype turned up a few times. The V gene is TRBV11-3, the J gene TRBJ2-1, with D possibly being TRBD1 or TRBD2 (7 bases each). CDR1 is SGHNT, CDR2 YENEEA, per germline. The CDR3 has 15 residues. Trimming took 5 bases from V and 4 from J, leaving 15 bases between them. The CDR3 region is CASSQGTAGYNEQFF. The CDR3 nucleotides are TGTGCCAGCAGCCAAGGGACAGCGGGGTACAATGAGCAGTTCTTC.

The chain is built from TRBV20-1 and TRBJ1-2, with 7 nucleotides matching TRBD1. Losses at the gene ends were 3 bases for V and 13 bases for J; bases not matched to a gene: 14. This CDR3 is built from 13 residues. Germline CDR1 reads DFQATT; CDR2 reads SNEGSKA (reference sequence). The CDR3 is CSASVRQGGGSTF. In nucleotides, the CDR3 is TGCAGTGCTAGCGTGAGACAGGGAGGCGGCAGCACCTTC.

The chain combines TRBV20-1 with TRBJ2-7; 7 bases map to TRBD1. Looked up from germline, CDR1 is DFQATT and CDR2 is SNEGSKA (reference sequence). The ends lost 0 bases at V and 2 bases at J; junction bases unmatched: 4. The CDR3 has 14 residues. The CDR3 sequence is CSARDMGTAYEQYF. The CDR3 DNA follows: TGCAGTGCTAGAGATATGGGGACAGCCTACGAGCAGTACTTC.

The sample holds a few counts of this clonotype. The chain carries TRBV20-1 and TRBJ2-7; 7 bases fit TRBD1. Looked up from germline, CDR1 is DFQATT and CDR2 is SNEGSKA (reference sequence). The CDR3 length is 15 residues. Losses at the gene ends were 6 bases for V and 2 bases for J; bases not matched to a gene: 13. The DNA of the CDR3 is TGCAGTGCCAGGGGAGTGACAGGGCAAACCTACGAGCAGTACTTC. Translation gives CSARGVTGQTYEQYF.

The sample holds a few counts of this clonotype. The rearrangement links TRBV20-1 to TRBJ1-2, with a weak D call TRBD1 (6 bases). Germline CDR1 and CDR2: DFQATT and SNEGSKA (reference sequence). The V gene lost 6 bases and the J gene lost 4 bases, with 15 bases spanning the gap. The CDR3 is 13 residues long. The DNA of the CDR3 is TGCAGTGCAACCTATGGGGGCGGCTATGGCTACACCTTC. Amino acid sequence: CSATYGGGYGYTF.

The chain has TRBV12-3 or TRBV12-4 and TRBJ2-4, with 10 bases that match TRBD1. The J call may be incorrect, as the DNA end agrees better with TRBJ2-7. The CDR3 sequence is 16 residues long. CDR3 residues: CASSLERQGARYEQYF. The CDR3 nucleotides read TGTGCCAGCAGTTTAGAGCGACAGGGGGCTCGGTACGAGCAGTACTTC.

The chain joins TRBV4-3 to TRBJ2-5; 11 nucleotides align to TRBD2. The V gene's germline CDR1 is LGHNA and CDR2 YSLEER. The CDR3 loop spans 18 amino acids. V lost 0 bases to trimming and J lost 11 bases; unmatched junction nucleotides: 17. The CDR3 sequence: CASSQDQWEMTSGDGQYF. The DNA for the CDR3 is TGCGCCAGCAGCCAAGATCAATGGGAAATGACTAGCGGGGATGGGCAGTACTTC.

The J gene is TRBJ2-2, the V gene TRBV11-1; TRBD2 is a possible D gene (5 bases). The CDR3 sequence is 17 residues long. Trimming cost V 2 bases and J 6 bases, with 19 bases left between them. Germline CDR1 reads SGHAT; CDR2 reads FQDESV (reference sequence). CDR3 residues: CASSLSLRRGGSGELFF. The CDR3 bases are TGTGCCAGCAGCTTAAGCCTCAGGAGAGGAGGATCCGGGGAGCTGTTTTTT.

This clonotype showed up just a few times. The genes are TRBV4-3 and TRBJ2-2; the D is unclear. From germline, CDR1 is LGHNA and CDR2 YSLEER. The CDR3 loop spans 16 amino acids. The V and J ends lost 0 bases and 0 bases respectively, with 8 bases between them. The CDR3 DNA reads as TGCGCCAGCAGCCAAGATCCTACGGCGAACACCGGGGAGCTGTTTTTT. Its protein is CASSQDPTANTGELFF.

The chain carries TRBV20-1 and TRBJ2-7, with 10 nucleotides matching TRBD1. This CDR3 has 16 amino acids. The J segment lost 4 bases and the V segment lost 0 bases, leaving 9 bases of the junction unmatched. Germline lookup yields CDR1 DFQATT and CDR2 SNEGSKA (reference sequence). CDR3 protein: CSARDSATGGMYEQYF. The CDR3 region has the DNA TGCAGTGCTAGAGACTCCGCGACAGGGGGCATGTACGAGCAGTACTTC.

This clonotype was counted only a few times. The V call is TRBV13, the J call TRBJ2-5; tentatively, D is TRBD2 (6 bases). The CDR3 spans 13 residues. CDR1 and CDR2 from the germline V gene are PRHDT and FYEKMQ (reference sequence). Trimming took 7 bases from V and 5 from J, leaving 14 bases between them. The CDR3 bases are TGTGCCAGCACCCCTGATGGGGGGGAGACCCAGTACTTC. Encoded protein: CASTPDGGETQYF.

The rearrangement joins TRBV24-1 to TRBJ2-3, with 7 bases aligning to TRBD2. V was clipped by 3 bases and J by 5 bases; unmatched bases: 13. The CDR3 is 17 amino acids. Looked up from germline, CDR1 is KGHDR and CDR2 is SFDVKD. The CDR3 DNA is TGTGCCACCAGTGATCCCAAGCCCAGCGGGGTTGGAGATACGCAGTATTTT. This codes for CATSDPKPSGVGDTQYF.

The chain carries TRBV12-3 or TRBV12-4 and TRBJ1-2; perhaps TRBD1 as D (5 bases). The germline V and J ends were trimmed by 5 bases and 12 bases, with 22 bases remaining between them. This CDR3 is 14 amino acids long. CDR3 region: CASSPDQGRAGNTF. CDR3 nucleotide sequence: TGTGCCAGCAGTCCCGACCAGGGCCGCGCCGGGAACACCTTC.

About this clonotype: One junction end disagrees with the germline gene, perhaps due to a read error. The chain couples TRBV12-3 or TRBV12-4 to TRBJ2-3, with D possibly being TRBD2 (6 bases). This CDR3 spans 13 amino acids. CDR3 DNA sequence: TGTGCCAGCCGGGGGTTGGCTTTGAATACGCGGTATTTT. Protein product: CASRGLALNTRYF.